Listed here are 17 T cell receptor beta chains from one sample, sequenced in a study of blood T cells in healthy people across ages. Sample-barcoded 5' priming and a J-beta primer mix drove a second PCR of roughly 6 to 12 cycles. MiXCR was run by TCRdb on the 5' RACE reads, yielding one entry per CDR3 protein. The table shows approximately 780,000 distinct CDR3 sequences, with 20% to 30% occurring only once. The sample was also linked to a second study, of T cells of mothers and their children.

Sequenced: blood. The receptors stem from a boy aged 5-17 years in good health.

The rearrangement joins TRBV6-6 to TRBJ1-1; the D gene is possibly TRBD1 (6 bases). The CDR3 runs 12 residues. V was cut by 10 bases and J by 7 bases, with 16 bases left in between. The V gene's germline CDR1 is MNHNY and CDR2 SVGAGI (reference sequence). This CDR3 reads CATSGGASEAFF. In nucleotides, the CDR3 is TGTGCCACTAGTGGGGGGGCGAGTGAAGCTTTCTTT.

This clonotype was counted a few times. V usage is TRBV20-1 and J usage is TRBJ1-2; D not resolved. The CDR3 consists of 11 residues. V was pared by 5 bases and J by 8 bases, with 12 bases between. CDR1 and CDR2 from the germline V gene are DFQATT and SNEGSKA (reference sequence). CDR3 DNA: TGCAGTGCTGAGGGCGGGGAGGGCTACACCTTC. It yields the protein CSAEGGEGYTF.

This clonotype showed up just a few times. The chain employs TRBV12-3 or TRBV12-4 and TRBJ2-5, with 13 nucleotides matching TRBD2. The CDR3 totals 16 residues. V was pared by 4 bases and J by 2 bases, with 4 bases of the junction left unmatched. CDR3: CASSSLTSGGQETQYF. The CDR3 DNA reads TGTGCCAGCAGTTCCCTGACTAGCGGGGGGCAAGAGACCCAGTACTTC.

The rearrangement links TRBV29-1 to TRBJ2-5; 8 nucleotides align to TRBD2. J gave up 4 bases and V 5 bases, and 9 bases lay outside the gene matches. Germline CDR1 is SQVTM and CDR2 is ANQGSEA. The CDR3 is 14 amino acids. The CDR3 DNA reads as TGCAGCGTTCTCTTAGCGGGGCGAGGAGAGACCCAGTACTTC. The encoded protein is CSVLLAGRGETQYF. Supplemented by reference TRBV29-1 and TRBJ2-5, the full variable domain reads SAVISQKPSRDICQRGTSLTIQCQVDSQVTMMFWYRQQPGQSLTLIATANQGSEATYESGFVIDKFPISRPNLTFSTLTVSNMSPEDSSIYLCSVLLAGRGETQYFGPGTRLLVL.

V usage is TRBV7-9 and J usage is TRBJ2-3, with a tentative D call TRBD1 (5 bases). Germline CDR1 and CDR2: SEHNR and FQNEAQ (reference sequence). The length of the CDR3 is 14 residues. Between the trimmed V and J ends, which lost 2 bases and 1 base, there was a span of 7 bases. The CDR3, as DNA: TGTGCCAGCAGCTTAACCAGGGGCACAGATACGCAGTATTTT. Its protein product is CASSLTRGTDTQYF.

The chain is built from TRBV4-1 and TRBJ2-4; D not certain. Germline CDR1 is MGHRA and CDR2 is YSYEKL. There are 13 residues in the CDR3. Trimming cost V 5 bases and J 5 bases, with 10 bases left between them. As DNA, the CDR3 is TGCGCCAGCAGCGACGCAGGTCAAAACATTCAGTACTTC. This codes for CASSDAGQNIQYF.

The chain employs TRBV9 and TRBJ1-6; 7 bases agree with TRBD1. Germline V gives CDR1 SGDLS, CDR2 YYNGEE. Trimming cost V 3 bases and J 3 bases; bases outside gene matches: 3. This CDR3 region has 15 residues. CDR3 sequence: CASSAGQIYNSPLHF. CDR3 nucleotide sequence: TGTGCCAGCAGCGCGGGACAGATCTATAATTCACCCCTCCACTTT.

This chain connects TRBV5-1 to TRBJ2-7; 7 nucleotides align to TRBD1. This CDR3 contains 16 residues. J lost 5 bases, V lost 3 bases, and 14 bases had no gene match. Germline CDR1 SGHRS, CDR2 YFSETQ. The CDR3 nucleotides are TGCGCCAGCAGCTATACAACGGGGCAGGGGGTGGACGAGCAGTACTTC. It codes for CASSYTTGQGVDEQYF.

V and J are TRBV7-9 and TRBJ2-5; 8 nucleotides match TRBD2. Germline CDR1 reads SEHNR; CDR2 reads FQNEAQ (reference sequence). Losses at the gene ends were 3 bases for V and 5 bases for J; bases not matched to a gene: 8. The CDR3 runs to 15 residues. CDR3 protein: CASSFYGGARETQYF. The CDR3 DNA sequence: TGTGCCAGCAGCTTCTACGGGGGGGCCAGGGAGACCCAGTACTTC.

The chain uses TRBV30 and TRBJ2-7, with 7 bases identical to TRBD2. CDR1 and CDR2 (germline): GTSNPN, SVGIG (reference sequence). The CDR3 has 15 residues. V lost 3 bases, J lost 0 bases, and 8 bases stayed unmatched. The CDR3 region is CAWRDLRDYSYEQYF. In DNA form, the CDR3 reads TGTGCCTGGAGGGACCTCAGGGACTACTCCTACGAGCAGTACTTC. The full variable domain, rest sourced from reference TRBV30 and TRBJ2-7, is SQTIHQWPATLVQPVGSPLSLECTVEGTSNPNLYWYRQAAGRGLQLLFYSVGIGQISSEVPQNLSASRPQDRQFILSSKKLLLSDSGFYLCAWRDLRDYSYEQYFGPGTRLTVT.

In this sample, this clonotype turned up a few times. The chain employs TRBV9 and TRBJ1-3; perhaps TRBD1 as D (5 bases). The CDR3 totals 16 residues. Deletions cut 0 bases from V and 0 bases from J, with 10 bases between. The V gene's germline CDR1 is SGDLS and CDR2 YYNGEE. CDR3 nucleotides: TGTGCCAGCAGCGTAGGGGGCCCGAGCTCTGGAAACACCATATATTTT. Protein product: CASSVGGPSSGNTIYF. The complete variable domain, with remaining parts taken from reference TRBV9 and TRBJ1-3, reads DSGVTQTPKHLITATGQRVTLRCSPRSGDLSVYWYQQSLDQGLQFLIQYYNGEERAKGNILERFSAQQFPDLHSELNLSSLELGDSALYFCASSVGGPSSGNTIYFGEGSWLTVV.

Many counts were recorded for this clonotype. In DNA, the CDR3 is TGTGCCAGCAGTGGAACGGGGGGCACCTACGAGCAGTACTTC. It translates to CASSGTGGTYEQYF. This chain connects TRBV6-6 to TRBJ2-7; weak D call: TRBD2 (7 bases). Germline V CDR1 and CDR2: MNHNY, SVGAGI (reference sequence). The ends were cut back, 5 bases at V and 2 bases at J, with 13 bases in the middle. The CDR3 totals 14 residues.

J is TRBJ2-3 and V is TRBV7-3; D is unclear. V was trimmed by 2 bases and J by 4 bases, leaving 7 bases between them. The CDR3 is 13 amino acids. Per germline, CDR1 SGHTA and CDR2 FQGTGA. CDR3 sequence: CASSLLSPDTQYF. The CDR3 nucleotides are TGTGCCAGCAGCTTACTCTCTCCAGATACGCAGTATTTT.

This clonotype occurred many times. The chain combines TRBV5-1 with TRBJ1-1, with D unclear. Trimming stripped 0 bases from V and 5 bases from J, with 11 bases between. The CDR3 is 14 amino acids. Germline CDR1 is SGHRS and CDR2 is YFSETQ. As DNA, the CDR3 is TGCGCCAGCAGCTTGGCCCGAGCAGAAACTGAAGCTTTCTTT. It yields the protein CASSLARAETEAFF.

V is TRBV3-1 and J is TRBJ2-1, with 13 nucleotides matching TRBD2. V lost 4 bases, J lost 8 bases, and 2 bases stayed unmatched. Germline assignment: CDR1 LGHDT and CDR2 YNNKEL (reference sequence). The CDR3 spans 14 residues. CDR3 loop: CASSPGLAGDEQFF. The CDR3 DNA reads TGTGCCAGCAGCCCTGGACTAGCGGGGGATGAGCAGTTCTTC.

The rearrangement uses TRBV5-1 and TRBJ2-1; possibly TRBD2 for D (5 bases). The V gene lost 0 bases and the J gene lost 2 bases, with 15 bases spanning the gap. In germline, CDR1 is SGHRS, CDR2 YFSETQ. This CDR3 has 17 amino acids. The CDR3 DNA is TGCGCCAGCAGCTTGGTGCCCCCGCCCGGGGCCTACAATGAGCAGTTCTTC. Translation: CASSLVPPPGAYNEQFF. The complete variable domain, with remaining parts taken from reference TRBV5-1 and TRBJ2-1, reads KAGVTQTPRYLIKTRGQQVTLSCSPISGHRSVSWYQQTPGQGLQFLFEYFSETQRNKGNFPGRFSGRQFSNSRSEMNVSTLELGDSALYLCASSLVPPPGAYNEQFFGPGTRLTVL.

This sequence joins TRBV10-1 and TRBJ2-3, with 7 bases lining up with TRBD1. The J segment lost 2 bases and the V segment lost 8 bases, leaving 4 bases of the junction unmatched. Germline CDR1 WNHNN, CDR2 SYGVQD (reference sequence). The CDR3 consists of 13 residues. The CDR3 protein is CASGDRTTDTQYF. CDR3 DNA: TGCGCCAGCGGGGACAGAACCACAGATACGCAGTATTTT.